This TCR beta chain appears in the sequencing data of a study of beta chain features in type 1 diabetes. Study context: Sorted cells numbering some 110 million were examined across all samples.

Study-wide points: Amplification by PCR could prefer shorter templates, with the same effect in patients and controls.

Reverse transcribing all isolated RNA meant expressed TCRB transcripts were sequenced. Sequenced by immunoSEQ multiplex PCR; TCRdb stores in-frame clones only, minus some. The sample has some 150,000 clones; roughly 10% are singletons. A sort by CD45RO/CCR7/CD25/CD127/CD95/CD27 yielded CD4+ naive, central memory, regulatory and stem cell-like memory cells. Germline values: CDR1 SGHAT, CDR2 FQNNGV. This CDR3 has 12 residues. V was clipped by 5 bases and J by 5 bases, with 7 bases between them. Comment on this clone: Its target is unknown.

Sequencing was done on a sample of central memory CD4+ T cells from blood. The TCR sequence derives from a woman aged 40-49 years in good health. The V gene is TRBV11-2, the J gene TRBJ2-1, with a weak D call TRBD2 (6 bases). CDR3 nucleotide sequence: TGTGCCAGCAGCGGCGGGAACAATGAGCAGTTCTTC. Translating gives CASSGGNNEQFF.